This T cell receptor beta chain was identified in a study of shared clonotypes between healthy human individuals. The germline V and J ends were trimmed by 7 bases and 8 bases, with 21 bases remaining between them. There are 15 residues in the CDR3. The germline V gene has CDR1 SGHTA and CDR2 FQGNSA. Data came from immunoSEQ multiplex PCR; TCRdb stores just in-frame clones and leaves some out. The sample lists 2 million to 2.5 million clones; roughly 95% were seen once. Study results and caveats: Represented diversity, genetic and exposure-history alike, was limited by few donors.

This clone was seen a single time. The target antigen is unknown. The clonotype was recovered from a young man in good health. V usage is TRBV7-2 and J usage is TRBJ2-1; D possibly corresponds to TRBD2 (6 bases). Source material: naive CD4+ T cells sorted from blood. Documented subset: CD45RA+ positively selected. CDR3 region: CASTSGTGGPDEQFF. CDR3 nucleotides: TGTGCCAGCACCTCGGGGACTGGAGGCCCTGATGAGCAGTTCTTC.